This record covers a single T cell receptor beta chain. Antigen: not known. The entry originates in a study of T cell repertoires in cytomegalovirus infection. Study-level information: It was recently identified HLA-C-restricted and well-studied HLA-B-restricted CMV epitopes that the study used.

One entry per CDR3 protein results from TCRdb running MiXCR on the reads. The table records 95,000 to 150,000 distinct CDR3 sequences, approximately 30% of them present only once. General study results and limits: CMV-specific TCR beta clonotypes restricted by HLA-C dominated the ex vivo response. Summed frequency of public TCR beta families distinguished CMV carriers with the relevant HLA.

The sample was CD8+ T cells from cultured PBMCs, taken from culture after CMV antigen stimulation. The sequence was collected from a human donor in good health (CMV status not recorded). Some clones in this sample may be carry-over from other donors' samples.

CDR3 residues: CASSKPPGRTGELFF. Written as DNA, the CDR3 is TGTGCCAGTAGTAAACCCCCCGGCCGCACCGGGGAGCTGTTTTTT. This chain links TRBV19 with TRBJ2-2; D is uncertain. CDR1 and CDR2 (germline): LNHDA, SQIVND (reference sequence). The CDR3 has 15 amino acids. Trimming cost V 4 bases and J 4 bases, with 13 bases left between them.